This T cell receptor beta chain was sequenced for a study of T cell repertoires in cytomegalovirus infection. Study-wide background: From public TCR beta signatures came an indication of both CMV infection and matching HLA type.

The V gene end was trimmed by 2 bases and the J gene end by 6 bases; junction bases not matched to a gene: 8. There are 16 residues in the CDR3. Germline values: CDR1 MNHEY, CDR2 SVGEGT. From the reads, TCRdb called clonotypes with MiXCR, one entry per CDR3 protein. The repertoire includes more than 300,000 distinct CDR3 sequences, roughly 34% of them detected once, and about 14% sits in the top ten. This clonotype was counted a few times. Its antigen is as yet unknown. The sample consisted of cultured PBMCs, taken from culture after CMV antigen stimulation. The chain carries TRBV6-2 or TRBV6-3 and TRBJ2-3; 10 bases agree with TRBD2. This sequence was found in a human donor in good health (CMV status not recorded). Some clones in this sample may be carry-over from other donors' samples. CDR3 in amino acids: CASSYPGLAGVDTQYF. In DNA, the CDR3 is TGTGCCAGCAGTTACCCCGGGCTAGCGGGAGTTGATACGCAGTATTTT.